These T cell receptor beta chains were read from a single sample in a study of vaccination and CD4 T cells after COVID-19. These receptors lack a known antigen. TCRdb itself ran the PCR reads through MiXCR, one entry per CDR3 protein. Of 14,000 or so distinct CDR3 sequences listed, about 30% are singletons. Input material: cultured CD4+ T cells from blood. These receptor sequences come from a human donor with COVID-19. CDR3s include the opening cysteine and the closing phenylalanine or tryptophan. The order of the fields is CDR3 DNA, CDR3 protein, clone size, V gene, J gene, D gene. D genes are given only for firm matches. Clone size is not always given. Where it is, it says once, few, many or a class for expanded clones.

TGTGCCAGCAGGACCGGGACTAGTGACACCGGGGAGCTGTTTTTT	CASRTGTSDTGELFF	few	TRBV2	TRBJ2-2	TRBD2
TGTGCCAGCAGTTTACGCGCCCCAGGGGGCGCATATACGCAGTATTTT	CASSLRAPGGAYTQYF	NA	TRBV27	TRBJ2-3	TRBD1
TGTGCCAGCAGCCAGGGGGCAGGGCCGGGCCAGCCCCAGCATTTT	CASSQGAGPGQPQHF	few	TRBV6-2/TRBV6-3	TRBJ1-5	TRBD1
TGTGCCAGCAGACCTTACCTGGAAAATAGCAATCAGCCCCAGCATTTT	CASRPYLENSNQPQHF	few	TRBV6-1	TRBJ1-5	NA
TGTGCCAGCGGAGAACAGGGTCGAACTGGGGATTCACCCCTCCACTTT	CASGEQGRTGDSPLHF	NA	TRBV2	TRBJ1-6	NA
TGTGCCAGCAGTGAGCTGACAGGGGGTAATTCACCCCTCCACTTT	CASSELTGGNSPLHF	few	TRBV2	TRBJ1-6	TRBD1
TGTGCCAGCAGCTTAGCGCCTTCTAGCGGGGGATACCTCTCCTACGAGCAGTACTTC	CASSLAPSSGGYLSYEQYF	NA	TRBV7-9	TRBJ2-7	TRBD2
TGCGCCAGCAGCGCAGGGGACGGGTCCTACAATGAGCAGTTCTTC	CASSAGDGSYNEQFF	NA	TRBV5-1	TRBJ2-1	NA
TGTGCCAGCAGTTACTCGACTTCTAGCGGGTACGAGCAGTACTTC	CASSYSTSSGYEQYF	few	TRBV6-2/TRBV6-3	TRBJ2-7	TRBD2
TGTGCTAGTGGTCCCCCGGGGGGTGAAGCTTTCTTT	CASGPPGGEAFF	once	TRBV12-5	TRBJ1-1	NA
TGCAGTGCAACGGGACAGCCGATTGGAAACACCATATATTTT	CSATGQPIGNTIYF	few	TRBV20-1	TRBJ1-3	TRBD1
TGTGCCAGCAGTCTCGAGCTGAGCAATCAGCCCCAGCATTTT	CASSLELSNQPQHF	few	TRBV7-2	TRBJ1-5	NA
TGTGCCAGCAGCGAACCGGGACTTGGCTCCGGGGAGCTGTTTTTT	CASSEPGLGSGELFF	few	TRBV11-3	TRBJ2-2	NA
TGTGCCAGCAGTGAAGCGTGGGTATTACGGATCGGCACAGATACGCAGTATTTT	CASSEAWVLRIGTDTQYF	few	TRBV6-1	TRBJ2-3	NA
TGTGCCTGGAGTCGGGACTCTTCTGGAAACACCATATATTTT	CAWSRDSSGNTIYF	NA	TRBV30	TRBJ1-3	NA
TGTGCCAGCAGCAAAATACGGAGGCCGAACACTGAAGCTTTCTTT	CASSKIRRPNTEAFF	NA	TRBV21-1	TRBJ1-1	NA
TGTGCCAGCAGTTTATTGACCGGGACGGGAGATAATTCACCCCTCCACTTT	CASSLLTGTGDNSPLHF	NA	TRBV27	TRBJ1-6	NA
TGTGCCAGCAGTCGGCCAAGCCCCTCGGGTGAGCAGTTCTTC	CASSRPSPSGEQFF	few	TRBV6-1	TRBJ2-1	NA
TGTGCCAGTAGGAAGGCGGCCAGTTTTGAGCAGTACTTC	CASRKAASFEQYF	NA	TRBV19	TRBJ2-7	NA
TGTGCCAGCAGCTTAACACGGGGGCCCTTCAATGAGCAGTTCTTC	CASSLTRGPFNEQFF	few	TRBV7-3	TRBJ2-1	NA
TGTGCCACCAGTCCAGCAAACACAGATACGCAGTATTTT	CATSPANTDTQYF	NA	TRBV24-1	TRBJ2-3	NA
TGTGCCACCAGTGATTTTAACCTAGAAGGAGAGACCCAGTACTTC	CATSDFNLEGETQYF	NA	TRBV24-1	TRBJ2-5	NA
TGTGCCAGTACCAACCCGGGGGCAGTCGGCAATCAGCCCCAGCATTTT	CASTNPGAVGNQPQHF	NA	TRBV19	TRBJ1-5	NA
TGTGCCAGCAGTCCGGACAGGGGGATTTCACCCCTCCACTTT	CASSPDRGISPLHF	NA	TRBV2	TRBJ1-6	TRBD1
TGTGCCATCAGTGCAGGGGGCGGGAATCAGCCCCAGCATTTT	CAISAGGGNQPQHF	few	TRBV10-3	TRBJ1-5	TRBD1
TGTGCCAGCAGTTTAGCCACAAATCAGCCCCAGCATTTT	CASSLATNQPQHF	few	TRBV12-3/TRBV12-4	TRBJ1-5	NA
TGTGCCAGCAGTTCGACAGGGAATCAGCCCCAGCATTTT	CASSSTGNQPQHF	few	TRBV7-2	TRBJ1-5	TRBD1
TGTGCCAGCAGTTCCGGACTAGTCCCCCCCGCCGGGGAGCTGTTTTTT	CASSSGLVPPAGELFF	few	TRBV6-2/TRBV6-3	TRBJ2-2	TRBD2
TGTGCCAGCAGCCAGGTTCGGGGGGGCATCACAGATACGCAGTATTTT	CASSQVRGGITDTQYF	few	TRBV4-2	TRBJ2-3	TRBD2
TGTGCCAGCAGCGCTCCGGGGACACACTCCTACGAGCAGTACTTC	CASSAPGTHSYEQYF	NA	TRBV6-1	TRBJ2-7	NA
TGTGCCAGCAAGGGACTAGCAGTGGATACGCAGTATTTT	CASKGLAVDTQYF	NA	TRBV6-1	TRBJ2-3	TRBD2
TGTGCCACCAGCAGCGACAGGGGGGCCTATGGCTACACCTTC	CATSSDRGAYGYTF	medium-sized	TRBV15	TRBJ1-2	TRBD1
TGTGCCAGCAGCCTAGGGCAGGGGGCCGTTGATGAAGCTTTCTTT	CASSLGQGAVDEAFF	medium-sized	TRBV7-9	TRBJ1-1	TRBD1
TGTGCCAGCAGCTTAGCCGGCGGGGGGGTGAGGGATGAGCAGTTCTTC	CASSLAGGGVRDEQFF	NA	TRBV7-2	TRBJ2-1	TRBD2
TGTGCCAGCAGTGACGTGGGCAGCTATAACTATGGCTACACCTTC	CASSDVGSYNYGYTF	NA	TRBV2	TRBJ1-2	NA
TGTGCCAGCCCACCGAACATATCAGGGAATCAGCCCCAGCATTTT	CASPPNISGNQPQHF	NA	TRBV9	TRBJ1-5	NA
NA	CISVPEAYARCLGQETQYF	NA	TRBV7-5	TRBJ2-5	NA
TGTGCCAGCGCCCTTATGGGGGAATACAATGAGCAGTTCTTC	CASALMGEYNEQFF	few	TRBV6-1	TRBJ2-1	NA
TGTGCCAGCAGGGTAGCGGGGGGGCCCGGGGAGCTGTTTTTT	CASRVAGGPGELFF	few	TRBV27	TRBJ2-2	TRBD2
TGTGCCAGCAGCTTAATGGACAGGCCTTCACGGAGTGGCTACACCTTC	CASSLMDRPSRSGYTF	NA	TRBV5-5	TRBJ1-2	TRBD1
TGCAGTGCTAGGGCCGGGACAGGGGTAAGGGCAGATACGCAGTATTTT	CSARAGTGVRADTQYF	NA	TRBV20-1	TRBJ2-3	TRBD1
TGCGCCAGCAGCACCCGGCCAGGGGGGGAGGAAGAGACCCAGTACTTC	CASSTRPGGEEETQYF	NA	TRBV5-1	TRBJ2-5	NA
TGCAGTGCTAGAGATAGGTCGGACAAATCTATCGGCCCCCTCCACTTT	CSARDRSDKSIGPLHF	NA	TRBV20-1	TRBJ1-6	NA
TGCAGCGTTGTCGTGTGGAGCTCCTACGAGCAGTACTTC	CSVVVWSSYEQYF	NA	TRBV29-1	TRBJ2-7	NA
TGTGCCAGCAGTTACCCCTCGTACCAAGAGACCCAGTACTTC	CASSYPSYQETQYF	NA	TRBV6-2/TRBV6-3	TRBJ2-5	NA
TGCAGTGCTAGACCGGGACAGCTTTACGAGCAGTACTTC	CSARPGQLYEQYF	few	TRBV20-1	TRBJ2-7	TRBD1
TGTGCCAGCAGTTCCTCCTGGGGGTGGGACCTCAAAAACATTCAGTACTTC	CASSSSWGWDLKNIQYF	NA	TRBV28	TRBJ2-4	NA
TGCGCCAGCAGCTTGCTCGGACGGATGCAAGAGACCCAGTACTTC	CASSLLGRMQETQYF	few	TRBV5-1	TRBJ2-5	NA
TGTGCCAGCAGCTTGCAGGACTCCTACGAGCAGTACTTC	CASSLQDSYEQYF	NA	TRBV7-2	TRBJ2-7	NA
TGCAGTGCTAGTGATATAGCGGGGAGCTCCTACAATGAGCAGTTCTTC	CSASDIAGSSYNEQFF	NA	TRBV20-1	TRBJ2-1	TRBD2
TGTGCCAGCAGCTTAGCTGGGGGGAATCGGAGGAACACTGAAGCTTTCTTT	CASSLAGGNRRNTEAFF	NA	TRBV11-1	TRBJ1-1	NA
TGTGCCAGCAGCGGGCGGACCTACGAGCAGTACTTC	CASSGRTYEQYF	few	TRBV7-2	TRBJ2-7	NA
TGTGCCAGCAGCCTGGGACAGCCCAATGAGCAGTTCTTC	CASSLGQPNEQFF	NA	TRBV7-3	TRBJ2-1	TRBD1
TGCAGTGCCCACCGGACTAGCGGGCGGCATGAGCAGTTCTTC	CSAHRTSGRHEQFF	NA	TRBV20-1	TRBJ2-1	TRBD2
TGTGCCAGCAGCTCCGCAGGGGGAGGACCCTACGAGCAGTACTTC	CASSSAGGGPYEQYF	NA	TRBV5-6	TRBJ2-7	NA
TGTGCCAGCAGCTATAATACAGGGGCAGAGACCCAGTACTTC	CASSYNTGAETQYF	NA	TRBV11-2	TRBJ2-5	TRBD1
TGTGCCAGCAGGTCGGGACCGACCGAGGGCACCGGGGAGCTGTTTTTT	CASRSGPTEGTGELFF	NA	TRBV2	TRBJ2-2	NA
TGTGCCAGCAGTTTCAGGGGATCACCCCTCCACTTT	CASSFRGSPLHF	NA	TRBV28	TRBJ1-6	NA
TGTGCCAGCAGCCAGGTGTCAGGGGGCGAGGGCTACACCTTC	CASSQVSGGEGYTF	NA	TRBV3-1	TRBJ1-2	TRBD1